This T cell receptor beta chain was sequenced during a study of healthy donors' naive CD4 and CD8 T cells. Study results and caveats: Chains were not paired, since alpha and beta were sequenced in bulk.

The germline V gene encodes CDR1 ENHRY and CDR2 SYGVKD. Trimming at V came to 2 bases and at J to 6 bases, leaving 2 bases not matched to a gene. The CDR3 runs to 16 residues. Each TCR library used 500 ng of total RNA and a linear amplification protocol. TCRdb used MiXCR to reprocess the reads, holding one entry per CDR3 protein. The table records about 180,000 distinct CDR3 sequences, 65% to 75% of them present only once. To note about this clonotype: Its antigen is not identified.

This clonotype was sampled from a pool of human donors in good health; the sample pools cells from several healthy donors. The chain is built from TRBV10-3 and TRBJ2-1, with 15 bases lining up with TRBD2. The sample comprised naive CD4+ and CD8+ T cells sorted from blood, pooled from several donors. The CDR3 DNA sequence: TGTGCCATCAGTGAGCCGGGACTAGCGGGAGGCAATGAGCAGTTCTTC. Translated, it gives CAISEPGLAGGNEQFF.